The T cell receptor (beta chain) under discussion was sequenced for a study of blood T cell repertoires in COVID-19 (TCRdb year 2020). At the level of the whole study: Samples from collaborators originated in the United States, Italy and Spain and spanned both the acute and convalescent phases of COVID-19. The material from the prospective study consisted of cDNA or gDNA derived from T cells, B-cell-depleted T cells, or PBMCs. Subjects who had been exposed to COVID-19, were actively infected with it, or had recovered from it provided the deeply sampled blood TCRbeta repertoires that made up the dataset. Sample metadata almost always included a de-identified subject ID, COVID-19 status, age in years and sex. The samples were drawn from the first 160 participants of the ongoing ImmuneRACE study and from under 1,500 subjects provided by 6 global collaborators. HLA class I and class II types, where available, came from metadata supplied by the sample provider rather than from assay-based typing. The repertoires were released in a freely available public database intended as a resource for research on the immune response to SARS-CoV-2. Broader findings and caveats from the paper: The quantity of clinical and demographic metadata differed by source and by participant and was supplied without curation.

Another Seattle source contributed samples from volunteer blood donors who had recovered from COVID-19. Whole blood was collected in K2EDTA tubes by collaborating institutions according to the institutions' own protocols. Collaborator samples were shipped for TCRbeta analysis as frozen whole blood, isolated PBMCs, or DNA extracted from either sample type. As concerns this clone: Its antigen is unknown. No base quality information exists; no much larger clone differs at one position.

After removal of 6 bases from V and 4 bases from J, the junction retains 7 bases not matched to a gene. CDR1 and CDR2, per the germline V gene, are SNHLY and FYNNEI. Inclusive of the bounding cysteine and phenylalanine, the CDR3 is 15 residues long. The retained sequence is limited to the CDR3, 45 bases, with the frame set at the first base. The immunoSEQ Assay, a bias-controlled multiplex PCR, was used to amplify TCRbeta CDR3 regions from genomic DNA. Under the source paper's analysis protocol: The number of nucleated cells in each sample was estimated by amplification of reference gene primers within the assay. To quantify the absolute abundance of each unique TCRbeta CDR3 rearrangement, sequence reads were collapsed and filtered. For each sample, productive Simpson clonality was calculated by taking the square root of Simpson's diversity index across productive rearrangements. TCRdb provides this immuneACCESS table in a form limited to in-frame rearrangements. Some clones are lacking; in checked studies, under half of them reflect an unresolved V gene, and why the rest are absent is not known. V, J and clone size are those of that table, while D and trimming were read from the DNA. The sample table lists some 290,000 clones, approximately 90% of them with a count of one. The ten largest clonotypes hold around 2.2% of the sample.

The rearrangement joined TRBV2 to TRBJ2-1, and 9 junction bases match TRBD2. This TCR derives from a woman aged 45 to 65 who had recovered from COVID-19. Specimen: peripheral blood. CDR3 reads: CASRAGLATYNEQFF. The nucleotide sequence reads TGTGCCAGCAGGGCAGGACTAGCGACATACAATGAGCAGTTCTTC.